These 14 T cell receptor beta chains were all obtained from the same sample, sequenced in a study of T cells in Graves' hyperthyroidism and ophthalmopathy. The investigators amplified TCR beta CDR3 regions from RNA transcripts. TCR CDR3 regions were first amplified by RT-PCR with HTBI primers. Via MiXCR, TCRdb re-called the multiplex PCR reads, giving one row per CDR3 protein. The table lists about 700,000 distinct CDR3 sequences, 11% to 15% of them singletons, with roughly a tenth in the top ten. The sample was blood. All receptors come from a woman under 30 with Graves' hyperthyroidism.

This clonotype was seen a handful of times. The gene calls are TRBV7-9 and TRBJ1-2; D not resolved. V lost 5 bases to trimming and J lost 6 bases, with 16 bases between them. Germline V gene sequence: CDR1 SEHNR, CDR2 FQNEAQ (reference sequence). This CDR3 is 14 amino acids long. The chain's CDR3 is CASSPNLPSNGYTF. CDR3 nucleotide sequence: TGTGCCAGCAGCCCGAACCTACCGTCGAATGGCTACACCTTC.

This clonotype was seen many times. The chain carries TRBV5-5 and TRBJ2-7, with D tentatively TRBD2 (6 bases). The CDR3 contains 12 residues. Germline V lookup: CDR1 SGHKS, CDR2 YYEKEE (reference sequence). Trimming stripped 5 bases from V and 4 bases from J, with 10 bases between. CDR3 nucleotide sequence: TGTGCCAGCAGGGTCGGAGGGTACGAGCAGTACTTC. Its translation: CASRVGGYEQYF.

Remarks on this clonotype: A read error is possible here, since a much larger clone lies one base away. The rearrangement uses TRBV5-4 and TRBJ1-1, with 7 bases matching TRBD1. Germline lookup yields CDR1 SGHNT and CDR2 YYREEE (reference sequence). The length of the CDR3 is 16 residues. The CDR3: CAISYPQGRANTEAFF. In DNA, the CDR3 is TGTGCCATCAGCTATCCACAGGGGCGGGCGAACACTGAAGCTTTCTTT.

The chain links TRBV11-2 to TRBJ1-2; TRBD1 might be the D (6 bases). The V end was cut by 1 base, the J end by 2 bases, with 17 bases between. In germline, CDR1 is SGHAT, CDR2 FQNNGV. This CDR3 region has 17 residues. CDR3 region: CASSLVYQGTINYGYTF. CDR3 nucleotide sequence: TGTGCCAGCAGCTTAGTCTATCAGGGGACAATAAACTATGGCTACACCTTC.

This clonotype was counted many times. V gene TRBV2 combines with J gene TRBJ2-1; D is perhaps TRBD1 (5 bases). V dropped 8 bases and J dropped 2 bases, with 13 bases sitting between them. The V gene's germline CDR1 is SNHLY and CDR2 FYNNEI. This CDR3 comprises 14 residues. CDR3 region: CASPSKGAYNEQFF. The CDR3 nucleotides are TGTGCCAGCCCAAGCAAAGGGGCCTACAATGAGCAGTTCTTC.

In this sample, this clonotype turned up many times. The chain is built from TRBV4-3 and TRBJ2-1; 8 bases agree with TRBD2. The germline V gene has CDR1 LGHNA and CDR2 YSLEER. J gave up 7 bases and V 4 bases, and 6 bases lay outside the gene matches. The CDR3 extends over 14 amino acids. CDR3 in DNA: TGCGCCAGCAGCCGGTTCGGGGGGGGGAATGAGCAGTTCTTC. Protein sequence: CASSRFGGGNEQFF.

The chain links TRBV4-3 to TRBJ1-4; D gene uncertain. With 0 bases removed from V and 10 bases from J, the gap between germline ends came to 12 bases. The CDR3 length is 14 residues. The germline V gene has CDR1 LGHNA and CDR2 YSLEER. The CDR3 sequence is CASSQEAGNRKLFF. The CDR3 nucleotides are TGCGCCAGCAGCCAAGAGGCTGGGAATAGAAAACTGTTTTTT.

This clonotype occurred a few times. CDR3 region: CASSPTGAWQGNQPQHF. The CDR3 coding sequence is TGTGCCAGCAGCCCAACCGGGGCCTGGCAGGGCAATCAGCCCCAGCATTTT. The chain employs TRBV7-8 and TRBJ1-5, with a possible D match to TRBD1 (5 bases). Trimming pared 5 bases from V and 2 bases from J, leaving 19 bases between. The CDR3 loop spans 17 amino acids. CDR1 and CDR2 from the germline V gene are SGHVS and FQNEAQ.

The chain recombines TRBV2 with TRBJ2-7; 10 nucleotides line up with TRBD1. The CDR3 consists of 15 residues. Germline CDR1 reads SNHLY; CDR2 reads FYNNEI. The trim removed 6 bases at V and 0 bases at J, leaving 5 bases unmatched. The CDR3, as DNA: TGTGCCAGCAGAAGACAGGGGGCTGGCTCCTACGAGCAGTACTTC. Translated: CASRRQGAGSYEQYF.

This chain uses TRBV5-6 with TRBJ2-3, with TRBD2 matching 10 bases. Per the germline V gene, CDR1 is SGHDT and CDR2 is YYEEEE. The V gene end was trimmed by 5 bases and the J gene end by 0 bases; junction bases not matched to a gene: 12. The CDR3 loop spans 18 amino acids. CDR3 sequence reads: CASSWTSGVITSTDTQYF. For the CDR3, the DNA is TGTGCCAGCAGTTGGACTAGCGGCGTAATCACTAGCACAGATACGCAGTATTTT.

This clonotype was detected many times. This rearrangement joins TRBV20-1 to TRBJ2-1, with D perhaps TRBD2 (5 bases). The CDR3 runs 15 residues. The V and J ends lost 3 bases and 8 bases respectively, with 20 bases between them. Germline V lookup: CDR1 DFQATT, CDR2 SNEGSKA (reference sequence). CDR3 protein: CSARAGTRLGDEQFF. CDR3 nucleotides: TGCAGTGCTAGGGCCGGAACTAGATTAGGAGATGAGCAGTTCTTC.

Only a few counts were recorded for this clonotype. The CDR3, as DNA: TGTGCCAGCACCCCGCTTGGGAGAGACGAGCAGTACTTC. It is translated as CASTPLGRDEQYF. This chain joins TRBV28 and TRBJ2-7; TRBD2 is a possible D gene (5 bases). Per the germline V gene, CDR1 is MDHEN and CDR2 is SYDVKM. This CDR3 has 13 amino acids. V dropped 7 bases and J dropped 5 bases, with 15 bases sitting between them.

The gene calls are TRBV5-4 and TRBJ2-1; D perhaps matches TRBD2 (5 bases). V shed 1 base and J shed 2 bases, with 13 bases lying between them. Germline V gives CDR1 SGHNT, CDR2 YYREEE (reference sequence). The CDR3 has 16 amino acids. CDR3 amino acids: CASSLLRGKAYNEQFF. The DNA of the CDR3 is TGTGCCAGCAGCTTGTTACGGGGAAAGGCCTACAATGAGCAGTTCTTC.

This clonotype was found many times. The chain combines TRBV5-8 with TRBJ1-1; D is ambiguous. The CDR3 is 16 amino acids. V shed 2 bases and J shed 2 bases, with 16 bases lying between them. Germline V gives CDR1 SGHTS, CDR2 YDEGEE. The CDR3 sequence: CASSFHLTTPNTEAFF. As DNA, the CDR3 is TGTGCCAGCAGCTTCCACCTGACGACACCTAACACTGAAGCTTTCTTT.